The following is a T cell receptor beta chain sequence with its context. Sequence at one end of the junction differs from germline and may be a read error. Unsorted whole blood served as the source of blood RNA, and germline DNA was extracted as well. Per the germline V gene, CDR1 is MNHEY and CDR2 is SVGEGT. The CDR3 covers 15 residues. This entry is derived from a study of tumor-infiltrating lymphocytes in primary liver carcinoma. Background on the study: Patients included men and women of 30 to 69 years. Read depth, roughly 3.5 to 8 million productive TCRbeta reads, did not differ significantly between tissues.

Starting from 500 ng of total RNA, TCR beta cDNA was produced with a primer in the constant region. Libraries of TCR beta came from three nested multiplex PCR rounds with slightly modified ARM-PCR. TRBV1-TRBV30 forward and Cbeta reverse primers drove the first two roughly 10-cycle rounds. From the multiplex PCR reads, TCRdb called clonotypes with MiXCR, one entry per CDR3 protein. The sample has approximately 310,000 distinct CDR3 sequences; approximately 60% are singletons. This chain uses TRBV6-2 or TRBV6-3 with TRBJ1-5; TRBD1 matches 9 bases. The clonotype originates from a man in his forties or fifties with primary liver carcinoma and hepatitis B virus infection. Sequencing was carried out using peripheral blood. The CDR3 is CAISDGTGSHQPQHF. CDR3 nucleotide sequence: TGTGCCATCAGTGACGGGACAGGGAGCCATCAGCCCCAGCACTTT.